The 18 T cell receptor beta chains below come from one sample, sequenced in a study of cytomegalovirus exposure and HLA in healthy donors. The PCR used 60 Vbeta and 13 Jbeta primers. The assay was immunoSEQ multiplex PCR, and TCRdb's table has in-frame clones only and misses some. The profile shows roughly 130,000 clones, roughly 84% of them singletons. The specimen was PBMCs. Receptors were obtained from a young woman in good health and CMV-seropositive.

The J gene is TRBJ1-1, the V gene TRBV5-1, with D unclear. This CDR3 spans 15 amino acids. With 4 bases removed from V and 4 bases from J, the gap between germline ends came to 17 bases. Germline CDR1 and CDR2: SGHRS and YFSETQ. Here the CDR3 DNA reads TGCGCCAGCAGCACCTCCTCCGGGGTGGGCACTGAAGCTTTCTTT. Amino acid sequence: CASSTSSGVGTEAFF. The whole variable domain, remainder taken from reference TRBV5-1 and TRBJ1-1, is KAGVTQTPRYLIKTRGQQVTLSCSPISGHRSVSWYQQTPGQGLQFLFEYFSETQRNKGNFPGRFSGRQFSNSRSEMNVSTLELGDSALYLCASSTSSGVGTEAFFGQGTRLTVV.

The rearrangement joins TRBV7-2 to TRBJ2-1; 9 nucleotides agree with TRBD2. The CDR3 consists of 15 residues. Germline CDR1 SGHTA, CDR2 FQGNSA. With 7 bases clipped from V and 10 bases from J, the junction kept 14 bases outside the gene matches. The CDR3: CASTLVAGGPGEQFF. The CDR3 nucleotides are TGTGCCAGCACCCTAGTGGCGGGGGGGCCGGGGGAGCAGTTCTTC.

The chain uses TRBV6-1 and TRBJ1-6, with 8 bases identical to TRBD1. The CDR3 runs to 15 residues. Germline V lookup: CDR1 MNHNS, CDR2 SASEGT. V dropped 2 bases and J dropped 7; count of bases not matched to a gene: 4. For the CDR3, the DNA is TGTGCCAGCAGTGAAAGCGGACAGGGCAATTCACCCCTCCACTTT. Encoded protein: CASSESGQGNSPLHF.

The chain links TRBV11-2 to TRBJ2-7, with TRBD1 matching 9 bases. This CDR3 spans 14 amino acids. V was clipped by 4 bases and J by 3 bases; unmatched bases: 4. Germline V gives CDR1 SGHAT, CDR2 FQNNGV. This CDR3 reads CASSSQGAIYEQYF. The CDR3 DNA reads TGTGCCAGCAGCTCACAGGGGGCGATCTACGAGCAGTACTTC.

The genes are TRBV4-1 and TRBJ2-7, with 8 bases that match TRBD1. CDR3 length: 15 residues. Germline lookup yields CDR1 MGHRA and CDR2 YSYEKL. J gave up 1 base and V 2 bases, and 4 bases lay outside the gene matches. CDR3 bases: TGCGCCAGCAGCCAAACGACAGGGGAATCCTACGAGCAGTACTTC. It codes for CASSQTTGESYEQYF.

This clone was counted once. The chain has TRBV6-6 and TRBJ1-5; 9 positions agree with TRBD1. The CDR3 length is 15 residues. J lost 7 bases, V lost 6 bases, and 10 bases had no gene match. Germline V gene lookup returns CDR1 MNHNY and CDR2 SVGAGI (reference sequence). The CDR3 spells CASRSPTGGRQPQHF. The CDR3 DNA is TGTGCCAGCAGGAGCCCTACAGGGGGCCGACAGCCCCAGCATTTT.

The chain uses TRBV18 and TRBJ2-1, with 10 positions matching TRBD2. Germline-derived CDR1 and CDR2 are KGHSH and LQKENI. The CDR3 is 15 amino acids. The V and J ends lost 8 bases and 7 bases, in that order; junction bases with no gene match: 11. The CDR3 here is CASPSGLAGENEQFF. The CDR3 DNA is TGTGCCAGCCCGAGTGGGCTAGCGGGGGAAAATGAGCAGTTCTTC.

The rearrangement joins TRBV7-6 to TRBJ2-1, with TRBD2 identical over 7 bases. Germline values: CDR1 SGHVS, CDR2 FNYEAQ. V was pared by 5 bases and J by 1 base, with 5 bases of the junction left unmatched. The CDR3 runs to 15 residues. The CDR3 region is CASSEPSGSYNEQFF. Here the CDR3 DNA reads TGTGCCAGCAGCGAACCTAGCGGTTCCTACAATGAGCAGTTCTTC. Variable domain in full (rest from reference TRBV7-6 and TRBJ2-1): GAGVSQSPRYKVTKRGQDVALRCDPISGHVSLYWYRQALGQGPEFLTYFNYEAQQDKSGLPNDRFSAERPEGSISTLTIQRTEQRDSAMYRCASSEPSGSYNEQFFGPGTRLTVL.

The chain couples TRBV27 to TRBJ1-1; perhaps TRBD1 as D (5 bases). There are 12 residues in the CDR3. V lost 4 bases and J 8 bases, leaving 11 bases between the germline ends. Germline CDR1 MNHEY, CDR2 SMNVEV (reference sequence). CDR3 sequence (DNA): TGTGCCAGCAGTTCCGCCGGGGGAGAAGCTTTCTTT. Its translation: CASSSAGGEAFF.

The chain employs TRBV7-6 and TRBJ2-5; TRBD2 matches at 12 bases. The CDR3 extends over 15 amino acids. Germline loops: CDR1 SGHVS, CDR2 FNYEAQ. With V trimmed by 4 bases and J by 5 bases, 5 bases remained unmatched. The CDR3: CASSSGTSGYETQYF. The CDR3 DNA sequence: TGTGCCAGCAGCTCTGGGACTAGCGGGTACGAGACCCAGTACTTC.

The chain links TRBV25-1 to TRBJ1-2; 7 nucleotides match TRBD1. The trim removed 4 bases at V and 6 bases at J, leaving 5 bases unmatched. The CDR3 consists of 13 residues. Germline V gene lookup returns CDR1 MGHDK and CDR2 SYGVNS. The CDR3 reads CASSAEGAHGYTF. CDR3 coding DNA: TGTGCCAGCAGTGCTGAGGGGGCGCATGGCTACACCTTC.

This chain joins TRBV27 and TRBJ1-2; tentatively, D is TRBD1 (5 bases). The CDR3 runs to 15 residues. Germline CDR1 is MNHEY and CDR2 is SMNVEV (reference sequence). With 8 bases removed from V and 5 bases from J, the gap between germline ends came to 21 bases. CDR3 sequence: CASRQTGGERYGYTF. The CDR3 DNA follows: TGTGCCAGCCGACAAACGGGAGGGGAACGGTATGGCTACACCTTC.

The CDR3 is CAIRSGINPYNEQFF. In DNA, the CDR3 is TGTGCCATCAGATCCGGGATTAACCCCTACAATGAGCAGTTCTTC. This chain uses TRBV10-3 with TRBJ2-1; possibly TRBD2 for D (5 bases). V gave up 6 bases and J gave up 2 bases, with 14 bases separating them. This CDR3 has 15 amino acids. Germline V CDR1 and CDR2: ENHRY, SYGVKD.

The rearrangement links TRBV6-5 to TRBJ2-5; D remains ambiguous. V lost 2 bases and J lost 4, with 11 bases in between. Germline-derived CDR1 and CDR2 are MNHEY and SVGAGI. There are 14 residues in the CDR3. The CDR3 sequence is CASSYLQNGETQYF. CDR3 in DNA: TGTGCCAGCAGTTACCTACAGAACGGAGAGACCCAGTACTTC.

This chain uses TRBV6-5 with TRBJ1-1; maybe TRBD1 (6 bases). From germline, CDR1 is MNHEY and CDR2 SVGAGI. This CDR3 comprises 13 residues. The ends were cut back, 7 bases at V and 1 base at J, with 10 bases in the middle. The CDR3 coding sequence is TGTGCCAGCACTCAGGGGAGGAACACTGAAGCTTTCTTT. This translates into CASTQGRNTEAFF.

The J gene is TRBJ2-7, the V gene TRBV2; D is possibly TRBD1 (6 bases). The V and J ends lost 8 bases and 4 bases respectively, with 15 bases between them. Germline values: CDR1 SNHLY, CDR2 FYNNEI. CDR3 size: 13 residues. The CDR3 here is CASGGGQTYEQYF. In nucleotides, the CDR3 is TGTGCCAGCGGCGGAGGACAGACATACGAGCAGTACTTC.

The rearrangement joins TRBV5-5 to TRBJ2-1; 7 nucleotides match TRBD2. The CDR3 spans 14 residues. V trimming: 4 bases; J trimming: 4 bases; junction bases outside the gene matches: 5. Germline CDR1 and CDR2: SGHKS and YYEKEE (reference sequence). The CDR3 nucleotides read TGTGCCAGCAGCCCGGGGAGGGCTTACAATGAGCAGTTCTTC. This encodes CASSPGRAYNEQFF.

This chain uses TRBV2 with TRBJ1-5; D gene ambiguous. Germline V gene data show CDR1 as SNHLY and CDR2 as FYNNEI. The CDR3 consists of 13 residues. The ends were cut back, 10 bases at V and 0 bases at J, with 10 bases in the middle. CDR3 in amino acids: CATTVTSNQPQHF. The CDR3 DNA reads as TGTGCCACCACAGTAACTAGCAATCAGCCCCAGCATTTT.